This T cell receptor beta chain was identified during a study of CD8 T cells in ankylosing spondylitis. V lost 4 bases and J lost 5; bases outside the gene matches: 12. This CDR3 has 17 residues. Germline V gene sequence: CDR1 SNHLY, CDR2 FYNNEI. In TCRdb, the 5' RACE reads were re-called with MiXCR into one record per CDR3 protein. The sample consists of some 30,000 distinct CDR3 sequences, about 7.8% of them appearing once. This clonotype was obtained from a male donor with ankylosing spondylitis or in good health (not recorded which). Specimen: blood, either unsorted or a sorted T cell fraction (not recorded which). V is TRBV2 and J is TRBJ2-5; 11 nucleotides match TRBD2. This CDR3 is CASSAPVAGGPKETQYF. CDR3 coding DNA: TGTGCCAGCAGTGCCCCCGTAGCGGGAGGGCCGAAGGAGACCCAGTACTTC. The full variable domain, completed using reference TRBV2 and TRBJ2-5, is EPEVTQTPSHQVTQMGQEVILRCVPISNHLYFYWYRQILGQKVEFLVSFYNNEISEKSEIFDDQFSVERPDGSNFTLKIRSTKLEDSAMYFCASSAPVAGGPKETQYFGPGTRLLVL.